A selection of T cell receptor beta chains follows, all from one sample in a study of T cell responses to AZD1222 COVID-19 vaccine. Only in-frame clones appear in the TCRdb table, and some are missing; sequencing was by immunoSEQ multiplex PCR. This table has 110,000 or so clones, 88% appearing once. Material: peripheral blood, obtained on day 0 of AZD1222 vaccination. These receptors were collected from an adult in good health. Each CDR3 is given without its conserved first and last residue.

v_call cdr3_aa
TRBV6-4 ASSQYGGEQF
TRBV4-3 ASSQAPGPGAYEQY
TRBV24-1 ATSDAGQGSNQPQH
TRBV5-1 ASSPGLAGTDTQY
TRBV5-5 ASSLGQGAIYGYT
TRBV7-8 ASSLAGLASGVLT
TRBV21-1 ASRLAALAKNIQY
TRBV6-1 ASSRLAGGGEQY
TRBV7-2 ASSLDSYNEKLF
TRBV25-1 ASSSRGSEAF
TRBV7-3 ASSLTPGNTIY
TRBV12-3/TRBV12-4 ASKHSSGNTIY
TRBV19 ASSPTWDSNYGYT
TRBV6-5 ASSYGGTGELF
TRBV4-1 ASSHPIRDSYNEQF
TRBV24-1 ATSDTSTDTQY
TRBV6-2/TRBV6-3 ASSTNSYEQY
TRBV6-5 ASSYSTRINTEAF
TRBV7-2 ASSQPLGTGGDEQY
TRBV9 ASSAEIRVQGAWGYT
TRBV27 ASSSGQGTYNEQF
TRBV7-3 ARDKHGVGANYGYT